These T cell receptor beta chains were read from a single sample in a study of blood T cell repertoires in COVID-19. Generated by immunoSEQ multiplex PCR, the TCRdb table keeps only in-frame clones and is missing some. The sample shows 50,000 to 55,000 clones, around 86% of them seen only once. Sequenced material: peripheral blood. These receptors were taken from a man aged 50 or older with active COVID-19. The CDR3 runs from the conserved cysteine through the conserved F or W. D genes are given only for firm matches. Clone sizes are given selectively: once, few, many, or a class where the clone is expanded.

V gene	J gene	D gene	clone size	CDR3 DNA	CDR3 protein
TRBV5-1	TRBJ1-1	NA	NA	TGCGCCAGCAGCCCGGTAGTGAACACTGAAGCTTTCTTT	CASSPVVNTEAFF
TRBV7-9	TRBJ2-7	NA	NA	TGTGCCAGCAGTCAGGGAGAGCAGTACTTC	CASSQGEQYF
TRBV14	TRBJ1-1	NA	few	TGTGCCAGCAGCTTTACAGCTAACACTGAAGCTTTCTTT	CASSFTANTEAFF
TRBV2	TRBJ2-3	TRBD2	NA	TGTGCCAGCAGGGCGCTAGCGGGGAGCACAGATACGCAGTATTTT	CASRALAGSTDTQYF
TRBV5-1	TRBJ1-6	TRBD1	once	TGCGCCAGCACCCCTACGGGACAGGGAAGGGATTCACCCCTCCACTTT	CASTPTGQGRDSPLHF
TRBV5-4	TRBJ2-5	TRBD1	NA	TGTGCCAGCAGCTACAGGGGCCCCGGGGAGACCCAGTACTTC	CASSYRGPGETQYF
TRBV2	TRBJ2-1	TRBD1	NA	TGTGCCAGCAGCGCTGACAGGGTGAGGAATGAGCAGTTCTTC	CASSADRVRNEQFF
TRBV7-2	TRBJ1-5	TRBD1	NA	TGTGCCAGCAGCGTAACCGGGACAGGTCATCAGCCCCAGCATTTT	CASSVTGTGHQPQHF
TRBV2	TRBJ1-1	NA	few	TGTGCCAGCAGAGGAGGAATCCACACTGAAGCTTTCTTT	CASRGGIHTEAFF
TRBV7-2	TRBJ1-4	TRBD1	NA	TGTGCCAGCAGCCCAAGGACAGGGAGTAATGAAAAACTGTTTTTT	CASSPRTGSNEKLFF
TRBV29-1	TRBJ2-4	NA	NA	TGCAGCGTTGGGACGGCGGCAGGGAAGAACATTCAGTACTTC	CSVGTAAGKNIQYF
TRBV19	TRBJ2-7	NA	NA	TGTGCCAGTACCTCTAGCTCCTACGAGCAGTACTTC	CASTSSSYEQYF
TRBV18	TRBJ2-5	NA	NA	TGTGCCAGCTCTCTTGGACAGCCCCAAGAGACCCAGTACTTC	CASSLGQPQETQYF
TRBV10-3	TRBJ2-7	TRBD1	NA	TGTGCCATCAGTGATAGGGGGGACAGGTCAGAGCAGTACTTC	CAISDRGDRSEQYF
TRBV30	TRBJ1-4	TRBD1	NA	TGTGCCTGGAGTTGGGGACAGCGGGGGGAAAAACTGTTTTTT	CAWSWGQRGEKLFF
TRBV10-3	TRBJ2-1	NA	NA	TGTGCCATCAGCAGGGACAATAAGCAGTTCTTC	CAISRDNKQFF
TRBV11-3	TRBJ2-1	NA	once	TGTGCCAGCAGCCAGGGGCTCTCCTACAATGAGCAGTTCTTC	CASSQGLSYNEQFF
TRBV7-9	TRBJ2-7	NA	NA	TGTGCCAGCAGCCCGCGACAGGCGTTATCCTACGAGCAGTACTTC	CASSPRQALSYEQYF
TRBV6-2/TRBV6-3	TRBJ2-1	NA	NA	TGTGCCAGCAGTCTAGCTCACGGGCGAACCTTTTACAATGAGCAGTTCTTC	CASSLAHGRTFYNEQFF
TRBV18	TRBJ2-7	TRBD1	NA	TGTGCCAGCTCACCGGGACAGGGGACGACCTACGAGCAGTACTTC	CASSPGQGTTYEQYF
TRBV9	TRBJ1-3	NA	medium-sized	TGTGCCAGCAGCGTAGGAGGCAACTCTGGAAACACCATATATTTT	CASSVGGNSGNTIYF
TRBV5-4	TRBJ2-3	TRBD2	NA	TGTGCCAGCAGCTCTGGGACTAGCGGGAGTTGGACAGATACGCAGTATTTT	CASSSGTSGSWTDTQYF
TRBV7-6	TRBJ2-7	TRBD2	NA	TGTGCCAGCAGCTCCTCTAGCGGGACAATGTACGAGCAGTACTTC	CASSSSSGTMYEQYF
TRBV5-5	TRBJ1-2	NA	NA	TGTGCCAGCAGGTTGCAAGACAGGAACCCTCACACCTTC	CASRLQDRNPHTF
TRBV2	TRBJ2-3	NA	NA	TGTGCCAGCAGTGAGGATCAGGGCGGTACGCAGTATTTT	CASSEDQGGTQYF
TRBV6-5	TRBJ2-7	NA	NA	TGTGCCAGCAGTTACCAGTTAGCGGCACATACCTACGAGCAGTACTTC	CASSYQLAAHTYEQYF
TRBV6-5	TRBJ2-7	NA	NA	TGTGCCAGCAGCGAGGGTTACGAGCAGTACTTC	CASSEGYEQYF
TRBV6-2/TRBV6-3	TRBJ2-2	TRBD1	NA	TGTGCCAGCAGTTTGGGGACAGGGCACACCGGGGAGCTGTTTTTT	CASSLGTGHTGELFF
TRBV10-3	TRBJ2-1	TRBD2	NA	TGTGCCATCATCAGGACTAGCGGGGGGGCTAGGAATGAGCAGTTCTTC	CAIIRTSGGARNEQFF
TRBV3-1/TRBV3-2	TRBJ1-1	NA	NA	TGTGCCAGCAGCCAAGCACACAGGCGCGCTGAAGCTTTCTTT	CASSQAHRRAEAFF
TRBV13	TRBJ1-2	TRBD1	NA	TGTGCCAGCCTTTGGACAGGAGTAACCTATGGCTACACCTTC	CASLWTGVTYGYTF
TRBV5-6	TRBJ2-5	NA	NA	TGTGCCAGCAGCCGCTGGGGCCTATCTAGGGAGACCCAGTACTTC	CASSRWGLSRETQYF
TRBV2	TRBJ2-1	NA	NA	TGTGCCAGCAGTGAGGAGCGTAATGAGCAGTTCTTC	CASSEERNEQFF
TRBV10-2	TRBJ2-3	TRBD2	few	TGCGCCAGCAGTGTAACTAGCGGGGGGGCCAGGGATACGCAGTATTTT	CASSVTSGGARDTQYF
TRBV5-1	TRBJ2-5	NA	NA	TGCGCCAGCAGCTACACGACAGGACGGGAAGACTTC	CASSYTTGREDF
TRBV23-1	TRBJ2-7	NA	NA	TGCGCCAGCAGTCAGTCTCAGGATACTCGCGAGCAGTACTTC	CASSQSQDTREQYF
TRBV9	TRBJ2-1	TRBD2	few	TGTGCCAGCAGCGTAGACCCATTAGCGGGGGGGTTGCATGAGCAGTTCTTC	CASSVDPLAGGLHEQFF
TRBV29-1	TRBJ1-1	NA	NA	TGCAGCGCAAAAGGGGTCGGGGGGGGCGTCGCTGAAGCTTTCTTT	CSAKGVGGGVAEAFF
TRBV4-2	TRBJ1-2	NA	once	TGTGCCAGCAGCCAAGACTCACAGGAGAGACGCGGCTACACCTTC	CASSQDSQERRGYTF
TRBV9	TRBJ2-5	TRBD2	NA	TGTGCCAGCAGCGCAGCGGGGGGGCTTTTAGAGGCCCAGTACTTC	CASSAAGGLLEAQYF
TRBV10-2	TRBJ2-5	NA	NA	TGCGCCAGCAGTCCAGGGAAAGAGACCCAGTACTTC	CASSPGKETQYF
TRBV4-3	TRBJ1-2	TRBD1	NA	TGCGCCAGCAGCCAAGAAAGCGGCGGGGTACAGGGGATCTATGGCTACACCTTC	CASSQESGGVQGIYGYTF
TRBV7-9	TRBJ2-1	TRBD1	NA	TGTGCCAGCAGCTTAATACCGGGACAGGGTTACAATGAGCAGTTCTTC	CASSLIPGQGYNEQFF
TRBV13	TRBJ2-1	TRBD2	NA	TGTGCCAGCCAGCTAGCGGGGAGAGGTCTGGGGGACAAAGAGCAGTTCTTC	CASQLAGRGLGDKEQFF
TRBV9	TRBJ1-1	TRBD1	NA	TGTGCCAGCAGCCCACAGGGGGCGGACACTGAAGCTTTCTTT	CASSPQGADTEAFF
TRBV10-3	TRBJ1-1	NA	NA	TGTGCCATCAGTGAACAGACGATGATGAACACTGAAGCTTTCTTT	CAISEQTMMNTEAFF
TRBV5-1	TRBJ2-2	NA	NA	TGCGCCAGCAGCCCCCCGGGACAACTCACCGGGGAGCTGTTTTTT	CASSPPGQLTGELFF
TRBV6-6	TRBJ2-7	NA	NA	TGTGCCAGCACCCCCGGGGCCTACGAGCAGTACTTC	CASTPGAYEQYF
TRBV5-6	TRBJ2-7	NA	NA	TGTGCCAGCAGCTTACAGGGCGGACACGAGCAGTACTTC	CASSLQGGHEQYF
TRBV18	TRBJ2-1	NA	NA	TGTGCCAGCTCACTACCTACACGGAACAGGGTTGGTGACGGGCCTTACAATGAGCAGTTCTTC	CASSLPTRNRVGDGPYNEQFF
TRBV7-2	TRBJ1-5	NA	NA	TGTGCCAGCAGCTTAGAAGGGGCGGGGAATCAGCCCCAGCATTTT	CASSLEGAGNQPQHF
TRBV19	TRBJ2-4	TRBD1	NA	TGTGCCAGTAGTATAGGTGGGACAGGAGTAAGGGAAAACATTCAGTACTTC	CASSIGGTGVRENIQYF
TRBV7-9	TRBJ2-7	TRBD2	NA	TGTGCCAGCAGCATAAGCGGGAGGACCTACGAGCAGTACTTC	CASSISGRTYEQYF
TRBV7-2	TRBJ1-2	TRBD1	NA	TGTGCCAGCAGCTTTAGCCGACCGGGACAGGGGGTTGGCTACACCTTC	CASSFSRPGQGVGYTF
TRBV7-9	TRBJ1-2	NA	NA	TGTGCCAGCAGCTTAGAGATGGCGGGGGCTAGTGGCTACACCTTC	CASSLEMAGASGYTF